This TCR beta chain appears in the sequencing data of a study of blood T cell repertoires in COVID-19. For the study at large: In each case, the material was cDNA or gDNA derived from T cells, B-cell-depleted T cells, or PBMCs.

Authors' analysis steps: Estimates of nucleated cell counts were drawn from the amplification of reference gene primers. Some clones are missing from TCRdb's copy, which holds only in-frame ones; the method was immunoSEQ multiplex PCR. V and J calls and clone size come straight from that table; D and trimming were deduced from the DNA. This table has tens of thousands of clones, roughly 80% appearing once. By share, this clone ranks as medium-sized. This TCR derives from a woman aged 60 to 75 with acute or convalescent COVID-19. Sequencing was carried out using peripheral blood.

The CDR3 nucleotides are TGCGCCAGCAGCCAAGCTGGGGGGGACATCGGCAATGAGCAGTTCTTC. Translating it yields CASSQAGGDIGNEQFF. The chain is built from TRBV4-1 and TRBJ2-1; TRBD2 might be the D (7 bases). Germline assignment: CDR1 MGHRA and CDR2 YSYEKL. The length of the CDR3 is 16 residues. V lost 1 base, J lost 6 bases, and 16 bases lay in between.